The 31 T cell receptor beta chains below were found in one sample sequenced in a study of control samples from healthy donors and cancer patients. The table came from immunoSEQ multiplex PCR; TCRdb's copy has only in-frame clones and leaves some out. The sample consists of some 110,000 clones, roughly 92% of them appearing once. Material: blood. The receptors were gathered from a man aged 25-45 years in good health.

This chain uses TRBV7-9 with TRBJ1-4; D is possibly TRBD1 (6 bases). The germline V and J ends were trimmed by 3 bases and 7 bases, with 15 bases remaining between them. The CDR3 runs 15 residues. Germline V gives CDR1 SEHNR, CDR2 FQNEAQ (reference sequence). The DNA of the CDR3 is TGTGCCAGCAGCTTGACAGGTCGGGGGCTTGAAAAACTGTTTTTT. It specifies CASSLTGRGLEKLFF. Filled out from reference TRBV7-9 and TRBJ1-4, the complete variable domain reads DTGVSQNPRHKITKRGQNVTFRCDPISEHNRLYWYRQTLGQGPEFLTYFQNEAQLEKSRLLSDRFSAERPKGSFSTLEIQRTEQGDSAMYLCASSLTGRGLEKLFFGSGTQLSVL.

V gene TRBV2 combines with J gene TRBJ2-5; 13 bases match TRBD2. Trimming at V came to 1 base and at J to 1 base, leaving 0 bases not matched to a gene. This CDR3 is 16 amino acids long. Germline V CDR1 and CDR2: SNHLY, FYNNEI. The CDR3 DNA follows: TGTGCCAGCAGTGAAGGGACTAGCGGGGGCCAAGAGACCCAGTACTTC. Translating gives CASSEGTSGGQETQYF.

The CDR3 spells CASSLGLGDQPQHF. In DNA, the CDR3 is TGCGCCAGCAGCTTGGGGTTGGGGGATCAGCCCCAGCATTTT. The rearrangement uses TRBV5-1 and TRBJ1-5; D might be TRBD1 (5 bases). V lost 0 bases, J lost 5 bases, and 9 bases lay in between. Germline loops: CDR1 SGHRS, CDR2 YFSETQ. The CDR3 covers 14 residues.

The chain couples TRBV9 to TRBJ2-2; TRBD1 matches 7 bases. The germline gives CDR1 SGDLS, CDR2 YYNGEE. This CDR3 region has 14 residues. V was clipped by 4 bases and J by 7 bases; unmatched bases: 7. The CDR3 loop is CASSSGTAIGELFF. The CDR3 region has the DNA TGTGCCAGCAGCTCCGGGACAGCCATCGGGGAGCTGTTTTTT.

This sequence joins TRBV9 and TRBJ1-1; D ambiguous. V gave up 4 bases and J gave up 0 bases, with 10 bases separating them. The length of the CDR3 is 14 residues. Germline V gives CDR1 SGDLS, CDR2 YYNGEE. For the CDR3, the DNA is TGTGCCAGCAGCCCCCGGGCCTTGAACACTGAAGCTTTCTTT. Protein: CASSPRALNTEAFF. Full variable domain (remainder filled in from reference TRBV9 and TRBJ1-1): DSGVTQTPKHLITATGQRVTLRCSPRSGDLSVYWYQQSLDQGLQFLIQYYNGEERAKGNILERFSAQQFPDLHSELNLSSLELGDSALYFCASSPRALNTEAFFGQGTRLTVV.

The genes are TRBV19 and TRBJ2-4, with a weak D call TRBD1 (5 bases). CDR1 is LNHDA and CDR2 is SQIVND in the germline V gene (reference sequence). CDR3 length: 15 amino acids. Trimming took off 5 bases at V and 0 bases at J, with 11 bases between the two ends. CDR3 nucleotides: TGTGCCAGTAGTGGGCAGGGTCAAGCCAAAAACATTCAGTACTTC. It yields the protein CASSGQGQAKNIQYF. Using reference TRBV19 and TRBJ2-4 for the parts outside the CDR3, the full variable domain is DGGITQSPKYLFRKEGQNVTLSCEQNLNHDAMYWYRQDPGQGLRLIYYSQIVNDFQKGDIAEGYSVSREKKESFPLTVTSAQKNPTAFYLCASSGQGQAKNIQYFGAGTRLSVL.

The V call is TRBV27, the J call TRBJ1-2; a possible D gene is TRBD1 (6 bases). Trimming stripped 3 bases from V and 6 bases from J, with 11 bases between. Germline CDR1 reads MNHEY; CDR2 reads SMNVEV (reference sequence). This CDR3 has 13 residues. CDR3 residues: CASSFLQGHGYTF. CDR3 nucleotide sequence: TGTGCCAGCAGTTTTCTACAGGGCCATGGCTACACCTTC.

The chain recombines TRBV28 with TRBJ1-5; no clear D. Germline lookup yields CDR1 MDHEN and CDR2 SYDVKM. CDR3 size: 12 residues. Trimming took off 2 bases at V and 9 bases at J, with 8 bases between the two ends. The CDR3 region is CASSLPFGPQHF. CDR3 bases: TGTGCCAGCAGTTTACCCTTCGGGCCCCAGCATTTT.

This chain connects TRBV10-1 to TRBJ2-5; 7 positions match TRBD1. Germline V lookup: CDR1 WNHNN, CDR2 SYGVQD (reference sequence). The CDR3 contains 15 residues. The V gene end was trimmed by 5 bases and the J gene end by 0 bases; junction bases not matched to a gene: 6. CDR3 in DNA: TGCGCCAGCAGTCCCGGGACAGCGTACCAAGAGACCCAGTACTTC. As protein: CASSPGTAYQETQYF.

The rearrangement uses TRBV9 and TRBJ2-5; 11 bases are shared with TRBD2. There are 16 residues in the CDR3. V gave up 0 bases and J gave up 1 base; unmatched junction bases: 2. CDR1 SGDLS and CDR2 YYNGEE come from the germline V gene. For the CDR3, the DNA is TGTGCCAGCAGCGTAGTCCTAGCGGGGGGCCAAGAGACCCAGTACTTC. Protein sequence: CASSVVLAGGQETQYF.

The DNA of the CDR3 is TGTGCCAGCAGCTTGAGGGGCAGGTCCTACGAGCAGTACTTC. Amino acids: CASSLRGRSYEQYF. The chain employs TRBV5-4 and TRBJ2-7; D is possibly TRBD1 (5 bases). The CDR3 has 14 residues. The ends were cut back, 1 base at V and 1 base at J, with 9 bases in the middle. Germline V lookup: CDR1 SGHNT, CDR2 YYREEE (reference sequence).

The chain couples TRBV10-1 to TRBJ2-1, with 7 bases aligning to TRBD2. Trimming removed 2 bases from V and 4 bases from J; junction bases left unmatched: 5. Germline V gene data show CDR1 as WNHNN and CDR2 as SYGVQD (reference sequence). The CDR3 is 15 amino acids. This CDR3 reads CASSETPGGYNEQFF. The CDR3, as DNA: TGCGCCAGCAGTGAGACGCCGGGAGGATACAATGAGCAGTTCTTC.

V gene TRBV19 combines with J gene TRBJ1-2, with D tentatively TRBD1 (5 bases). The CDR3 covers 14 residues. CDR1 is LNHDA, CDR2 SQIVND, per germline (reference sequence). The V gene lost 0 bases and the J gene lost 5 bases, with 10 bases spanning the gap. CDR3 nucleotides: TGTGCCAGTAGTATAGATCAGGGCAGATATGGCTACACCTTC. It encodes CASSIDQGRYGYTF.

V is TRBV28 and J is TRBJ2-1, with D tentatively TRBD1 (5 bases). Germline V gene sequence: CDR1 MDHEN, CDR2 SYDVKM. V lost 4 bases and J 0 bases, leaving 13 bases between the germline ends. This CDR3 contains 16 residues. CDR3 residues: CASSSQTGASYNEQFF. Here the CDR3 DNA reads TGTGCCAGCAGTTCCCAAACAGGAGCCTCCTACAATGAGCAGTTCTTC.

V usage is TRBV6-5 and J usage is TRBJ2-3, with TRBD1 matching 11 bases. There are 14 residues in the CDR3. With V trimmed by 6 bases and J by 3 bases, 2 bases remained unmatched. CDR1 and CDR2 (germline): MNHEY, SVGAGI. The CDR3 DNA reads TGTGCCAGCAGGCGGGACAGGGGGACAGATACGCAGTATTTT. This codes for CASRRDRGTDTQYF.

V gene TRBV27 combines with J gene TRBJ2-3; 12 bases map to TRBD2. V gave up 5 bases and J gave up 8 bases; unmatched junction bases: 8. CDR1 and CDR2 (germline): MNHEY, SMNVEV (reference sequence). The CDR3 consists of 15 residues. The CDR3 region is CASSTSGGPFGTQYF. CDR3 DNA: TGTGCCAGCAGTACTAGCGGGGGGCCCTTTGGTACGCAGTATTTT.

This chain uses TRBV6-1 with TRBJ2-3, with D unclear. V lost 1 base and J 4 bases, leaving 15 bases between the germline ends. Looked up from germline, CDR1 is MNHNS and CDR2 is SASEGT. The CDR3 has 16 residues. In DNA, the CDR3 is TGTGCCAGCAGTGAAGTTGGGCCAGGATCGGCAGATACGCAGTATTTT. Its translation: CASSEVGPGSADTQYF.

The chain links TRBV5-6 to TRBJ1-1, with TRBD1 identical over 7 bases. The length of the CDR3 is 16 residues. Losses at the gene ends were 4 bases for V and 6 bases for J; bases not matched to a gene: 15. Germline V gene sequence: CDR1 SGHDT, CDR2 YYEEEE. The CDR3 DNA reads TGTGCCAGCAGCGCACCACAGGGGCAAAGGGCGGCTGAAGCTTTCTTT. Protein sequence: CASSAPQGQRAAEAFF. Combining the CDR3 with reference TRBV5-6 and TRBJ1-1 gives the whole variable domain DAGVTQSPTHLIKTRGQQVTLRCSPKSGHDTVSWYQQALGQGPQFIFQYYEEEERQRGNFPDRFSGHQFPNYSSELNVNALLLGDSALYLCASSAPQGQRAAEAFFGQGTRLTVV.

The chain has TRBV6-5 and TRBJ1-1; 7 positions match TRBD1. Trimming took 2 bases from V and 1 from J; bases not matched to a gene: 7. The CDR3 covers 16 residues. The germline V gene has CDR1 MNHEY and CDR2 SVGAGI. CDR3 nucleotide sequence: TGTGCCAGCAGTTACCCCCCGTCAGGGGGGAACACTGAAGCTTTCTTT. Translated, it gives CASSYPPSGGNTEAFF.

This clone appeared a few times. The gene calls are TRBV6-2 or TRBV6-3 and TRBJ2-5; 7 nucleotides align to TRBD2. Germline assignment: CDR1 MNHEY and CDR2 SVGEGT. V was pared by 7 bases and J by 7 bases, with 6 bases of the junction left unmatched. The CDR3 spans 12 residues. The CDR3 nucleotides read TGTGCCAGCAACCCCCGCGGGGGGACCCAGTACTTC. It encodes CASNPRGGTQYF.

The V and J genes are TRBV3-1 (or the pseudogene TRBV3-2) and TRBJ1-4, with 9 bases identical to TRBD1. J lost 10 bases, V lost 2 bases, and 11 bases had no gene match. The germline V gene has CDR1 LGHDT and CDR2 YNNKEL (reference sequence). CDR3 length: 16 residues. This CDR3 is CASSQTGGAGAGKLFF. The DNA for the CDR3 is TGTGCCAGCAGCCAAACAGGGGGCGCAGGGGCCGGAAAACTGTTTTTT.

This sequence joins TRBV7-9 and TRBJ2-5; 10 bases align to TRBD2. The CDR3 runs to 18 residues. Germline-derived CDR1 and CDR2 are SEHNR and FQNEAQ (reference sequence). The ends lost 2 bases at V and 1 base at J; junction bases unmatched: 10. CDR3 residues: CASSLWTSGGGPQETQYF. CDR3 coding DNA: TGTGCCAGCAGCTTATGGACTAGCGGTGGGGGACCCCAAGAGACCCAGTACTTC.

The chain links TRBV12-3 or TRBV12-4 to TRBJ1-2, with D possibly being TRBD1 (5 bases). V gave up 3 bases and J gave up 4 bases, with 9 bases separating them. CDR3 size: 13 residues. The CDR3 sequence is CASSFDSFYGYTF. CDR3 bases: TGTGCCAGCAGTTTTGACAGTTTCTATGGCTACACCTTC.

This clone came up once. This rearrangement joins TRBV10-3 to TRBJ2-5, with a tentative D call TRBD1 (5 bases). The ends were cut back, 2 bases at V and 4 bases at J, with 14 bases in the middle. Germline CDR1 ENHRY, CDR2 SYGVKD. CDR3 length: 15 amino acids. The CDR3 DNA is TGTGCCATCAGTGAGGTTCAGGGTAGTGGAGAGACCCAGTACTTC. Residues: CAISEVQGSGETQYF.

The chain couples TRBV28 to TRBJ1-2, with a weak D call TRBD1 (6 bases). CDR3 length: 13 residues. Trimming left V 6 bases short and J 6 bases short, with 14 bases between. CDR1 MDHEN and CDR2 SYDVKM come from the germline V gene. The CDR3 nucleotides are TGTGCCAGCAGGGGAGGGGGGACACATGGCTACACCTTC. Translated: CASRGGGTHGYTF.

This chain connects TRBV7-2 to TRBJ1-2, with no clear D. CDR3 length equals 15 residues. V lost 5 bases and J lost 0, with 13 bases in between. CDR1 is SGHTA and CDR2 is FQGNSA in the germline V gene. The CDR3 is CASSVGEVSNYGYTF. CDR3 bases: TGTGCCAGCAGCGTCGGGGAAGTTTCTAACTATGGCTACACCTTC.

This clone was counted a single time. This chain joins TRBV27 and TRBJ1-3; the D is unclear. The germline CDR1 and CDR2 sequences are MNHEY and SMNVEV (reference sequence). With 0 bases removed from V and 0 bases from J, the gap between germline ends came to 6 bases. The CDR3 loop spans 15 amino acids. CDR3 region: CASSLSLSSGNTIYF. Here the CDR3 DNA reads TGTGCCAGCAGTTTATCACTTAGCTCTGGAAACACCATATATTTT.

The chain carries TRBV19 and TRBJ1-2; D uncertain. The CDR3 is 15 amino acids. Germline CDR1 LNHDA, CDR2 SQIVND (reference sequence). V lost 1 base and J lost 6, with 15 bases in between. CDR3 nucleotides: TGTGCCAGTAGTATAGTTCATTCGGGTTCGGATGGCTACACCTTC. Its protein product is CASSIVHSGSDGYTF.

The rearrangement joins TRBV5-4 to TRBJ1-3; D may be TRBD1 (6 bases). In germline, CDR1 is SGHNT, CDR2 YYREEE (reference sequence). Trimming stripped 6 bases from V and 0 bases from J, with 16 bases between. There are 16 residues in the CDR3. The CDR3 protein is CASIDFRGTSGNTIYF. CDR3 DNA sequence: TGTGCCAGCATAGATTTCAGGGGAACCTCTGGAAACACCATATATTTT.

The V gene is TRBV7-9, the J gene TRBJ1-2; D gene unclear. Between the trimmed V and J ends, which lost 11 bases and 8 bases, there was a span of 18 bases. CDR3 length: 12 amino acids. Germline CDR1 reads SEHNR; CDR2 reads FQNEAQ (reference sequence). CDR3 protein: CAGSGLHEGYTF. CDR3 bases: TGTGCCGGGAGTGGGCTCCACGAGGGCTACACCTTC. Full variable domain (remainder filled in from reference TRBV7-9 and TRBJ1-2): DTGVSQNPRHKITKRGQNVTFRCDPISEHNRLYWYRQTLGQGPEFLTYFQNEAQLEKSRLLSDRFSAERPKGSFSTLEIQRTEQGDSAMYLCAGSGLHEGYTFGSGTRLTVV.

This sequence joins TRBV11-1 and TRBJ2-7, with D unresolved. V gave up 0 bases and J gave up 3 bases, with 15 bases separating them. Per germline, CDR1 SGHAT and CDR2 FQDESV (reference sequence). This CDR3 contains 16 residues. CDR3 DNA sequence: TGTGCCAGCAGCTTAGCGCGAGGTAGTTCGGGCTACGAGCAGTACTTC. The encoded protein is CASSLARGSSGYEQYF.